The 25 T cell receptor beta chains presented below share a single source sample, sequenced in a study of T cells in Graves' hyperthyroidism and ophthalmopathy. Researchers amplified the TCR beta CDR3 regions from RNA transcripts. Carried out on the TCR CDR3, a first-round RT-PCR used the HTBI primer set. TCRdb independently ran MiXCR on the multiplex PCR reads; one entry per CDR3 protein. Of 300,000 to 400,000 distinct CDR3 sequences in the sample, around 23% were seen once. Sequenced input: blood. Source of these receptors: a woman aged 45-65 years with Graves' hyperthyroidism.

Only one count was recorded for this clonotype. The chain has TRBV30 and TRBJ2-5; the D is unclear. The germline gives CDR1 GTSNPN, CDR2 SVGIG (reference sequence). Between the trimmed V and J ends, which lost 1 base and 5 bases, there was a span of 11 bases. The CDR3 has 13 amino acids. The CDR3 sequence: CAWSDVDGETQYF. CDR3 DNA: TGTGCCTGGAGTGACGTGGACGGGGAGACCCAGTACTTC.

In its sample, this clonotype was seen a few times. Without the conserved terminal phenylalanine or tryptophan, this CDR3 likely stems from a read error. The chain carries TRBV10-3 and TRBJ2-3; D is perhaps TRBD1 (6 bases). V lost 5 bases and J lost 0, with 15 bases in between. The CDR3 spans 16 residues. From germline, CDR1 is ENHRY and CDR2 SYGVKD. CDR3 DNA: TGTGCCATCAGTAGCCACGGGACAACTAGCACAGATACGCAGTATCTT. It specifies CAISSHGTTSTDTQYL.

This clonotype was seen at least ten times. The chain links TRBV28 to TRBJ1-2, with D unclear. The length of the CDR3 is 13 residues. The V gene lost 3 bases and the J gene lost 5 bases, with 10 bases spanning the gap. Germline CDR1 is MDHEN and CDR2 is SYDVKM. The CDR3 nucleotides are TGTGCCAGCAGTTTCTCGGTTAAGTATGGCTACACCTTC. Translation: CASSFSVKYGYTF.

This clonotype was detected ten times or more. The genes are TRBV10-1 and TRBJ1-1; D gene unclear. V was shortened by 9 bases and J by 4 bases, with 15 bases between the two germline ends. CDR1 WNHNN and CDR2 SYGVQD come from the germline V gene (reference sequence). The CDR3 consists of 13 residues. The chain's CDR3 is CASSREYGTEAFF. The CDR3 coding sequence is TGCGCCAGTTCGAGAGAGTACGGCACTGAAGCTTTCTTT.

CDR3 in DNA: TGCGCCAGCAGTGTCGGGTCCATTGGTAAAGATACGCAGTATTTT. Protein product: CASSVGSIGKDTQYF. The V gene is TRBV5-1, the J gene TRBJ2-3, with no clear D. The CDR3 is 15 residues long. Trimming left V 5 bases short and J 5 bases short, with 18 bases between. Germline values: CDR1 SGHRS, CDR2 YFSETQ.

Remarks on this clonotype: This could be a read error, since a much larger clone is one nucleotide away. This chain connects TRBV27 to TRBJ1-3; TRBD1 agrees at 8 bases. This CDR3 spans 15 amino acids. Trimming removed 5 bases from V and 3 bases from J; junction bases left unmatched: 6. Germline values: CDR1 MNHEY, CDR2 SMNVEV (reference sequence). The CDR3 protein is CASSTGRGLGNTIYF. DNA for the CDR3: TGTGCCAGCAGTACCGGCAGGGGGCTTGGAAACACCATATATTTT.

This clonotype was picked up many times. The V gene is TRBV6-1, the J gene TRBJ1-2; 9 bases map to TRBD1. The CDR3 runs 15 residues. With V trimmed by 4 bases and J by 3 bases, 6 bases remained unmatched. Germline V gene data show CDR1 as MNHNS and CDR2 as SASEGT. The CDR3 sequence: CASSAGTGLYYGYTF. The CDR3 DNA sequence: TGTGCCAGCAGTGCCGGGACAGGGTTATACTATGGCTACACCTTC.

This chain uses TRBV28 with TRBJ2-3; 12 bases agree with TRBD1. There are 15 residues in the CDR3. Germline-derived CDR1 and CDR2 are MDHEN and SYDVKM. V shed 6 bases and J 8 bases; nucleotides not matched to a gene: 9. The CDR3 DNA is TGTGCCAGCAGCCTCCGGGACAGGGGGCGCGGTACGCAGTATTTT. Translation: CASSLRDRGRGTQYF.

This clonotype was counted many times. The CDR3 coding sequence is TGCAGTGCTAGCCAGGGACTAGCGGTCACAGATACGCAGTATTTT. Its translation: CSASQGLAVTDTQYF. This chain uses TRBV20-1 with TRBJ2-3; 11 positions agree with TRBD2. The CDR3 has 15 residues. Per germline, CDR1 DFQATT and CDR2 SNEGSKA (reference sequence). V shed 3 bases and J 2 bases; nucleotides not matched to a gene: 4.

This clonotype was counted ten times or more. The genes are TRBV12-3 or TRBV12-4 and TRBJ1-1, with D tentatively TRBD1 (5 bases). The germline V and J ends were trimmed by 7 bases and 1 base, with 16 bases remaining between them. This CDR3 contains 15 residues. The CDR3 loop is CASTTSSRGNTEAFF. In nucleotides, the CDR3 is TGTGCCAGCACTACATCATCAAGGGGGAACACTGAAGCTTTCTTT.

J is TRBJ1-5 and V is TRBV20-1; TRBD1 aligns across 8 bases. With V trimmed by 3 bases and J by 0 bases, 7 bases remained unmatched. Germline V gives CDR1 DFQATT, CDR2 SNEGSKA (reference sequence). The length of the CDR3 is 16 residues. Here the CDR3 DNA reads TGCAGTGCTAGCGCCTCCACAGGGGGTAGCAATCAGCCCCAGCATTTT. Amino acids: CSASASTGGSNQPQHF.

This clonotype was detected only a few times. The V gene is TRBV5-1, the J gene TRBJ2-5; 11 bases fit TRBD1. Losses at the gene ends were 4 bases for V and 3 bases for J; bases not matched to a gene: 5. Germline loops: CDR1 SGHRS, CDR2 YFSETQ. The CDR3 has 15 residues. This chain's CDR3 is CASSDGTGGKETQYF. The CDR3 coding sequence is TGCGCCAGCAGCGATGGGACAGGGGGAAAAGAGACCCAGTACTTC.

V usage is TRBV19 and J usage is TRBJ2-2, with a tentative D call TRBD2 (6 bases). The CDR3 runs 15 residues. Trimming took 5 bases from V and 6 from J, leaving 16 bases between them. Germline values: CDR1 LNHDA, CDR2 SQIVND (reference sequence). CDR3 nucleotide sequence: TGTGCCAGTAGTCCCCGACTAGTACGGGCCGGGGAGCTGTTTTTT. Protein product: CASSPRLVRAGELFF.

V and J are TRBV9 and TRBJ2-2, with no clear D. CDR1 SGDLS and CDR2 YYNGEE come from the germline V gene. This CDR3 has 14 amino acids. V lost 0 bases and J 5 bases, leaving 8 bases between the germline ends. CDR3 sequence (DNA): TGTGCCAGCAGCGTAGCTCAAAAAACCGGGGAGCTGTTTTTT. Residues: CASSVAQKTGELFF.

This clonotype was recorded a few times. One junction end disagrees with the germline gene, perhaps due to a read error. V and J are TRBV19 and TRBJ2-7, with a weak D call TRBD2 (7 bases). This CDR3 region has 13 residues. Germline V gene sequence: CDR1 LNHDA, CDR2 SQIVND (reference sequence). This CDR3 reads CASSWAGAYERYF. The CDR3 DNA reads TGTGCCAGTTCTTGGGCGGGGGCCTACGAGCGGTACTTC.

In this sample, this clonotype turned up many times. The CDR3 nucleotides read TGTGCCAGCAGACCCACATCTACTAATGAAAAACTGTTTTTT. Protein product: CASRPTSTNEKLFF. V is TRBV6-1 and J is TRBJ1-4; D gene uncertain. Germline V gene sequence: CDR1 MNHNS, CDR2 SASEGT. CDR3 length: 14 amino acids. V lost 6 bases and J lost 2, with 10 bases in between.

The chain employs TRBV9 and TRBJ2-7; TRBD2 agrees at 10 bases. The CDR3 has 16 residues. Germline V gene lookup returns CDR1 SGDLS and CDR2 YYNGEE. Trimming cost V 5 bases and J 4 bases; bases outside gene matches: 12. For the CDR3, the DNA is TGTGCCAGCAGTGCGGGGGTCGGGACTAGCGAGTACGAGCAGTACTTC. Amino acid sequence: CASSAGVGTSEYEQYF. The variable domain in full, with the rest retrieved from reference TRBV9 and TRBJ2-7, is DSGVTQTPKHLITATGQRVTLRCSPRSGDLSVYWYQQSLDQGLQFLIQYYNGEERAKGNILERFSAQQFPDLHSELNLSSLELGDSALYFCASSAGVGTSEYEQYFGPGTRLTVT.

The chain recombines TRBV20-1 with TRBJ2-3, with TRBD2 matching 12 bases. The CDR3 spans 17 residues. J lost 5 bases, V lost 1 base, and 10 bases had no gene match. Per the germline V gene, CDR1 is DFQATT and CDR2 is SNEGSKA (reference sequence). The DNA for the CDR3 is TGCAGTGCTAGAGCGGGCCGACTAGCGGGAGTCTTAGATACGCAGTATTTT. Its protein product is CSARAGRLAGVLDTQYF.

The rearrangement uses TRBV2 and TRBJ2-1; D may be TRBD2 (6 bases). This CDR3 has 16 amino acids. Germline lookup yields CDR1 SNHLY and CDR2 FYNNEI. The V end was cut by 8 bases, the J end by 0 bases, with 17 bases between. This chain's CDR3 is CASRDPTGGSYNEQFF. The DNA for the CDR3 is TGTGCCAGCCGGGACCCTACCGGGGGCTCCTACAATGAGCAGTTCTTC.

This clonotype appeared many times. The chain uses TRBV7-9 and TRBJ1-1; D is unclear. Trimming removed 1 base from V and 2 bases from J, with 8 bases in between. The V gene's germline CDR1 is SEHNR and CDR2 FQNEAQ (reference sequence). The CDR3 has 14 amino acids. The CDR3 DNA follows: TGTGCCAGCAGCTTAGGACAATATAACACTGAAGCTTTCTTT. It codes for CASSLGQYNTEAFF.

The V call is TRBV3-1, the J call TRBJ1-3, with D unresolved. Germline V gene sequence: CDR1 LGHDT, CDR2 YNNKEL (reference sequence). Trimming pared 1 base from V and 0 bases from J, leaving 10 bases between. The CDR3 sequence is 16 residues long. CDR3 coding DNA: TGTGCCAGCAGCCAAGGCCTGGGAAGCTCTGGAAACACCATATATTTT. As protein: CASSQGLGSSGNTIYF.

This clonotype occurred many times. The CDR3 region has the DNA TGTGCCAGCAGCTCGACAGGGGCCGGGGAGCTGTTTTTT. Amino acids: CASSSTGAGELFF. V is TRBV7-3 and J is TRBJ2-2, with 8 nucleotides matching TRBD1. Unmatched junction bases numbered 1, after V lost 4 bases and J lost 6 bases. Per germline, CDR1 SGHTA and CDR2 FQGTGA. The CDR3 consists of 13 residues.

This clonotype occurred many times. This chain connects TRBV28 to TRBJ2-1; TRBD1 or TRBD2 may be the D gene (5 bases each). This CDR3 spans 15 amino acids. Per the germline V gene, CDR1 is MDHEN and CDR2 is SYDVKM. The V end lost 7 bases, the J end lost 2 bases, and 15 bases lay between the germline ends. DNA for the CDR3: TGTGCCAGCAAGGTGCCGGGACCGGCCTACAATGAGCAGTTCTTC. This encodes CASKVPGPAYNEQFF.

This clonotype was seen ten or more times. The chain uses TRBV29-1 and TRBJ2-1; 9 bases align to TRBD2. Germline-derived CDR1 and CDR2 are SQVTM and ANQGSEA. Germline trimming cut 7 bases from V and 2 bases from J; bases unmatched to any gene: 9. This CDR3 has 15 residues. Written as DNA, the CDR3 is TGCAGCGCCTCCTTTCCTAGCGGGACCTACAATGAGCAGTTCTTC. Its protein is CSASFPSGTYNEQFF.

Many counts were recorded for this clonotype. The V and J genes are TRBV24-1 and TRBJ2-7, with a weak D call TRBD1 (5 bases). Germline-derived CDR1 and CDR2 are KGHDR and SFDVKD. The CDR3 is made up of 14 amino acids. Trimming took off 3 bases at V and 6 bases at J, with 14 bases between the two ends. The CDR3 nucleotides read TGTGCCACCAGTGATACAGGTATCGGGCGCGAGCAGTACTTC. Its protein product is CATSDTGIGREQYF.